Below are 10 T cell receptor beta chains sequenced from a single sample in a study of cytomegalovirus exposure and HLA in healthy donors. PCR amplification relied on 60 Vbeta primers (plus 13 Jbeta primers). The table came from immunoSEQ multiplex PCR; TCRdb's copy has only in-frame clones and leaves some out. The profile covers about 97,000 clones, with around 81% appearing a single time and under 5.5% taken by the ten largest. Sequences were obtained from PBMCs. These receptors were obtained from a man in his forties or fifties in good health and CMV-seropositive.

This clone appeared a single time. The CDR3: CASSSDRVKGTEAFF. The CDR3, as DNA: TGCGCCAGCAGTTCTGACAGGGTGAAGGGTACTGAAGCTTTCTTT. This sequence joins TRBV5-1 and TRBJ1-1; 7 bases agree with TRBD1. CDR1 is SGHRS and CDR2 is YFSETQ in the germline V gene. This CDR3 spans 15 amino acids. V gave up 5 bases and J gave up 5 bases; unmatched junction bases: 12.

The chain has TRBV10-3 and TRBJ1-1; D is unclear. Germline CDR1 and CDR2: ENHRY and SYGVKD. The length of the CDR3 is 19 residues. Trimming took off 3 bases at V and 0 bases at J, with 23 bases between the two ends. The CDR3 region has the DNA TGTGCCATCAGTGAAGGAACGAAACGGAGGAGATCTATGAACACTGAAGCTTTCTTT. Protein sequence: CAISEGTKRRRSMNTEAFF.

V and J are TRBV27 and TRBJ2-5, with 7 bases aligning to TRBD2. The V gene's germline CDR1 is MNHEY and CDR2 SMNVEV (reference sequence). The CDR3 runs 14 residues. The ends lost 4 bases at V and 5 bases at J; junction bases unmatched: 7. For the CDR3, the DNA is TGTGCCAGCAGTTCCAACGGGGGGTGGGAGACCCAGTACTTC. Residues: CASSSNGGWETQYF.

By share, this clone counts as medium-sized. The chain recombines TRBV5-4 with TRBJ1-1, with 8 bases matching TRBD1. CDR3 size: 16 residues. After removal of 0 bases from V and 4 bases from J, the junction contained 8 bases not matched to a gene. The germline CDR1 and CDR2 sequences are SGHNT and YYREEE (reference sequence). As DNA, the CDR3 is TGTGCCAGCAGCTTGGGAGGACAGGGTGTGTCCACTGAAGCTTTCTTT. It translates to CASSLGGQGVSTEAFF.

This sequence joins TRBV29-1 and TRBJ2-2; 9 nucleotides agree with TRBD2. Losses at the gene ends were 4 bases for V and 7 bases for J; bases not matched to a gene: 7. Germline values: CDR1 SQVTM, CDR2 ANQGSEA. The CDR3 spans 14 residues. The CDR3 sequence: CSVGMGLAIGELFF. DNA of the CDR3: TGCAGCGTTGGAATGGGACTAGCTATCGGGGAGCTGTTTTTT.

The chain carries TRBV2 and TRBJ1-1, with 11 bases fitting TRBD1. The CDR3 covers 13 residues. V lost 8 bases to trimming and J lost 7 bases; unmatched junction nucleotides: 6. Germline loops: CDR1 SNHLY, CDR2 FYNNEI. CDR3 in amino acids: CASGGQGAIEAFF. The CDR3 DNA follows: TGTGCCAGCGGTGGACAGGGGGCGATTGAAGCTTTCTTT.

CDR3 sequence reads: CASSLDRGKLFF. CDR3 sequence (DNA): TGTGCCAGCAGCTTGGACAGGGGGAAACTGTTTTTT. This chain links TRBV5-8 with TRBJ1-4; 8 bases line up with TRBD1. CDR1 and CDR2 from the germline V gene are SGHTS and YDEGEE. This CDR3 is 12 amino acids long. V lost 0 bases, J lost 11 bases, and 0 bases stayed unmatched.

This chain connects TRBV18 to TRBJ1-1; TRBD1 might be the D (6 bases). Germline loops: CDR1 KGHSH, CDR2 LQKENI. The CDR3 extends over 16 amino acids. V was clipped by 3 bases and J by 0 bases, with 14 bases between them. The CDR3 sequence is CASSPTRTVLNTEAFF. The CDR3 DNA follows: TGTGCCAGCTCACCCACCCGGACAGTCCTGAACACTGAAGCTTTCTTT.

The chain couples TRBV5-1 to TRBJ2-3; a possible D gene is TRBD1 (5 bases). V lost 5 bases and J lost 5, with 15 bases in between. This CDR3 has 14 residues. Per the germline V gene, CDR1 is SGHRS and CDR2 is YFSETQ. This CDR3 reads CASRVQGDGDTQYF. The DNA of the CDR3 is TGCGCCAGCAGGGTTCAGGGTGATGGAGATACGCAGTATTTT.

The V and J genes are TRBV10-3 and TRBJ2-1; the D gene is possibly TRBD2 (7 bases). V lost 0 bases, J lost 4 bases, and 13 bases lay in between. The CDR3 contains 16 residues. Germline CDR1 reads ENHRY; CDR2 reads SYGVKD. CDR3 residues: CAISESGGGSYNEQFF. The CDR3 DNA follows: TGTGCCATCAGTGAGTCAGGGGGGGGTTCATACAATGAGCAGTTCTTC.